This T cell receptor beta chain was identified in a study of neoadjuvant nivolumab and ipilimumab in lung cancer. Germline CDR1 is SGDLS and CDR2 is YYNGEE. The CDR3 is 14 amino acids. V lost 3 bases to trimming and J lost 6 bases; unmatched junction nucleotides: 6. The table came from immunoSEQ multiplex PCR; TCRdb's copy has only in-frame clones and leaves some out. The sample shows 30,000 or so clones, just over 90% of them seen only once. General study findings and limits: Higher pretherapy blood TCR richness went with higher resected-tumor richness. Only two of four nivolumab-treated tumors gained richness and clonality by surgery. Resected tumors had greater TCR richness and clonality than uninvolved lung.

On this clone itself: The antigen is unknown.

Sequenced here: peripheral blood, sampled after neoadjuvant nivolumab, alone or with ipilimumab, at or shortly before surgery. The origin of this receptor is an adult with non-small cell lung cancer. The rearrangement links TRBV9 to TRBJ1-5; TRBD1 matches 7 bases. The CDR3 loop reads CASSGTGGVQPQHF. DNA of the CDR3: TGTGCCAGCAGCGGGACAGGCGGGGTTCAGCCCCAGCATTTT.